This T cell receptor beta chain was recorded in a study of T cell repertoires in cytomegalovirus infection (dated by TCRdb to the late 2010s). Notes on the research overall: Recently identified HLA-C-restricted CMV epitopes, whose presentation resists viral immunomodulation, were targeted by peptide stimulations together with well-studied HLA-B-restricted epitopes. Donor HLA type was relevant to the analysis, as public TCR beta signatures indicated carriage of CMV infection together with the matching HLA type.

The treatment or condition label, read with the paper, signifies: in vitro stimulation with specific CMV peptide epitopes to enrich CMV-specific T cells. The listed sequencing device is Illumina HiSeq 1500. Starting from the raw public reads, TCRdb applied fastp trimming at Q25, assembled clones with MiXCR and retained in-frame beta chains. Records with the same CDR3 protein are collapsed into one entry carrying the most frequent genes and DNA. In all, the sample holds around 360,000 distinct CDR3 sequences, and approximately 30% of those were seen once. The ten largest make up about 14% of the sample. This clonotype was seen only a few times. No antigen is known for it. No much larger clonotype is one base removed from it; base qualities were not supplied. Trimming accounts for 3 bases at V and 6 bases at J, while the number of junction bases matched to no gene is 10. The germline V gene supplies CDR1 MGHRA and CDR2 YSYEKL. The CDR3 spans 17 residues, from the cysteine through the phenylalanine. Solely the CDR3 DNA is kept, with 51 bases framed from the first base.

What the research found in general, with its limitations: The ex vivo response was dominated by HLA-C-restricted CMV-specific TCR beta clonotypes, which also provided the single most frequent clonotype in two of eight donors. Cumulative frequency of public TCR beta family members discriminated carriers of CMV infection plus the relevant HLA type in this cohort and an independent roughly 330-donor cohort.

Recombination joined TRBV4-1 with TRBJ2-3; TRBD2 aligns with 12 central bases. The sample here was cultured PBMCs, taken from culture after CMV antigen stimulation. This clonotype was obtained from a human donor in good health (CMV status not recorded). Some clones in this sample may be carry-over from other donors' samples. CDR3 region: CASSQIRLAGVNDTQYF. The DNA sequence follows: TGCGCCAGCAGCCAGATAAGACTAGCGGGAGTCAACGATACGCAGTATTTT.